This TCR beta chain comes out of a study of cytomegalovirus exposure and HLA in healthy donors. V lost 7 bases and J 0 bases, leaving 16 bases between the germline ends. The CDR3 loop spans 16 amino acids. Germline V gene lookup returns CDR1 MNHEY and CDR2 SMNVEV (reference sequence). The PCR contained 60 Vbeta and 13 Jbeta primers. Measured with immunoSEQ multiplex PCR; TCRdb has only the in-frame clones, and not every one. The sample holds about 150,000 clones, about three quarters seen once. General study findings and limits: Rates of TCR association differed by HLA locus in a later analysis, with DRB1 highest and HLA-C lowest. Rare sequences made up most TCRs, while some public TCRs were found in many donors.

Concerning this clone: Its specificity is not known.

Material: PBMCs. The rearrangement uses TRBV27 and TRBJ2-1; possible D gene TRBD2, 6 bases. The sequence came from a male donor in good health and CMV-seronegative. CDR3 nucleotides: TGTGCCAGCAACGCGAGACAGACTAGCTCCTACAATGAGCAGTTCTTC. Residues: CASNARQTSSYNEQFF.